The rows below give T cell receptor beta chains drawn from one sample of a study of T cells and Merkel cell carcinoma outcomes. Libraries were prepared by immunoSEQ multiplex PCR; TCRdb keeps only in-frame clonotypes and omits some of them. Among under 15,000 clones listed, nearly 97% were seen once. Input material: tumor tissue from Merkel cell carcinoma. The receptor set was obtained from a human donor with Merkel cell carcinoma. The CDR3 runs from the conserved cysteine through the conserved F or W. Fields, in order: V gene, D gene, J gene, clone size, CDR3 length, CDR3 protein, CDR3 DNA. The D gene is left open where the match is weak. Some rows mark clone size as missing; the rest say once, few, many or name a class of expanded clone.

v_call: TRBV12-5; d_call: NA; j_call: TRBJ2-3; clone_size: NA; cdr3_length: 15; cdr3_aa: CASGLGRVVEDTQYF; cdr3_nt: TGTGCTAGTGGTTTGGGACGGGTAGTGGAAGATACGCAGTATTTT
v_call: TRBV30; d_call: TRBD1; j_call: TRBJ1-5; clone_size: NA; cdr3_length: 15; cdr3_aa: CAWSQMTGGNQPQHF; cdr3_nt: TGTGCCTGGAGTCAAATGACAGGGGGTAATCAGCCCCAGCATTTT
v_call: TRBV7-9; d_call: TRBD2; j_call: TRBJ2-1; clone_size: NA; cdr3_length: 15; cdr3_aa: CASSPSGSPYNEQFF; cdr3_nt: TGTGCCAGCAGCCCAAGCGGGAGCCCCTACAATGAGCAGTTCTTC
v_call: TRBV18; d_call: NA; j_call: TRBJ1-3; clone_size: NA; cdr3_length: 19; cdr3_aa: CASSPPSLSGLVSGNTIYF; cdr3_nt: TGTGCCAGCTCACCACCCTCCCTTTCGGGACTTGTCTCTGGAAACACCATATATTTT
v_call: TRBV14; d_call: NA; j_call: TRBJ2-7; clone_size: NA; cdr3_length: 13; cdr3_aa: CASSQDHTTKQYF; cdr3_nt: TGTGCCAGCAGCCAAGACCATACGACCAAGCAGTACTTC
v_call: TRBV29-1; d_call: NA; j_call: TRBJ1-2; clone_size: NA; cdr3_length: 12; cdr3_aa: CSVEHRHYGYTF; cdr3_nt: TGCAGCGTTGAACACAGACACTATGGCTACACCTTC
v_call: TRBV4-3; d_call: NA; j_call: TRBJ1-2; clone_size: large; cdr3_length: 17; cdr3_aa: CASSQDLFTTANYGYTF; cdr3_nt: TGCGCCAGCAGCCAAGATCTCTTCACAACAGCTAACTATGGCTACACCTTC
v_call: TRBV11-2; d_call: NA; j_call: TRBJ2-3; clone_size: NA; cdr3_length: 12; cdr3_aa: CASSFTTDTQYF; cdr3_nt: TGTGCCAGCAGCTTCACCACAGATACGCAGTATTTT
v_call: TRBV19; d_call: NA; j_call: TRBJ1-4; clone_size: NA; cdr3_length: 12; cdr3_aa: CASSMREEKLFF; cdr3_nt: TGTGCCAGTAGTATGCGGGAGGAAAAACTGTTTTTT
v_call: TRBV23-1; d_call: NA; j_call: TRBJ2-2; clone_size: NA; cdr3_length: 13; cdr3_aa: CASTMDHTGELFF; cdr3_nt: TGCGCCAGCACCATGGACCACACCGGGGAGCTGTTTTTT
v_call: TRBV27; d_call: NA; j_call: TRBJ2-3; clone_size: NA; cdr3_length: 16; cdr3_aa: CASSLTGGILTDTQYF; cdr3_nt: TGTGCCAGCAGTTTAACAGGCGGGATATTAACAGATACGCAGTATTTT
v_call: TRBV5-1; d_call: TRBD1; j_call: TRBJ2-5; clone_size: NA; cdr3_length: 15; cdr3_aa: CASSLERQGVGTQYF; cdr3_nt: TGCGCCAGCAGCTTGGAAAGACAGGGGGTCGGGACCCAGTACTTC
v_call: TRBV30; d_call: NA; j_call: TRBJ2-1; clone_size: NA; cdr3_length: 11; cdr3_aa: CAWSRPNEQFF; cdr3_nt: TGTGCCTGGAGTAGGCCCAATGAGCAGTTCTTC
v_call: TRBV6-1; d_call: TRBD1; j_call: TRBJ2-3; clone_size: NA; cdr3_length: 19; cdr3_aa: CASSGSPGQGAHPTDTQYF; cdr3_nt: TGTGCCAGCAGTGGCTCTCCGGGACAGGGGGCGCATCCCACAGATACGCAGTATTTT
v_call: TRBV5-1; d_call: NA; j_call: TRBJ2-1; clone_size: NA; cdr3_length: 14; cdr3_aa: CASSLEALGGEQFF; cdr3_nt: TGCGCCAGCAGCTTGGAGGCGCTGGGGGGCGAGCAGTTCTTC
v_call: TRBV23-1; d_call: NA; j_call: TRBJ2-5; clone_size: NA; cdr3_length: 15; cdr3_aa: CASSHAKDPQETQYF; cdr3_nt: TGCGCCAGCAGTCATGCGAAGGACCCCCAAGAGACCCAGTACTTC
v_call: TRBV28; d_call: NA; j_call: TRBJ2-4; clone_size: NA; cdr3_length: 12; cdr3_aa: CASSLGPGPLGF; cdr3_nt: TGTGCCAGCAGTTTAGGTCCGGGACCTCTTGGCTTC
v_call: TRBV11-3; d_call: TRBD2; j_call: TRBJ2-3; clone_size: NA; cdr3_length: 16; cdr3_aa: CASSLEVAGGTDTQYF; cdr3_nt: TGTGCCAGTAGCTTAGAGGTAGCGGGAGGCACAGATACGCAGTATTTT
v_call: TRBV5-4; d_call: NA; j_call: TRBJ2-7; clone_size: NA; cdr3_length: 16; cdr3_aa: CASSGRVQGSPHEQYF; cdr3_nt: TGTGCCAGCAGCGGACGGGTACAGGGATCCCCTCACGAGCAATACTTC
v_call: TRBV4-3; d_call: NA; j_call: TRBJ1-2; clone_size: NA; cdr3_length: 14; cdr3_aa: CASSQEAGYYGYTF; cdr3_nt: TGCGCCAGCAGCCAAGAGGCAGGGTATTATGGCTACACCTTC
v_call: TRBV9; d_call: TRBD1; j_call: TRBJ1-2; clone_size: NA; cdr3_length: 13; cdr3_aa: CASSVVQGAGYTF; cdr3_nt: TGTGCCAGCAGCGTAGTACAGGGGGCTGGCTACACCTTC
v_call: TRBV7-6; d_call: NA; j_call: TRBJ2-3; clone_size: NA; cdr3_length: 12; cdr3_aa: CASSINSYTQYF; cdr3_nt: TGTGCCAGCAGCATAAACAGTTATACGCAGTATTTT
v_call: TRBV30; d_call: TRBD1; j_call: TRBJ2-7; clone_size: NA; cdr3_length: 13; cdr3_aa: CAWRRQGLREQYF; cdr3_nt: TGTGCCTGGAGGAGACAGGGCCTACGGGAGCAGTACTTC
v_call: TRBV6-1; d_call: NA; j_call: TRBJ1-4; clone_size: NA; cdr3_length: 14; cdr3_aa: CASSADSLNEKLFF; cdr3_nt: TGTGCCAGCAGTGCGGACAGCCTTAATGAAAAACTGTTTTTT
v_call: TRBV27; d_call: NA; j_call: TRBJ2-6; clone_size: once; cdr3_length: 15; cdr3_aa: CASSPYRAGANVLTF; cdr3_nt: TGTGCCAGCAGTCCGTACAGGGCTGGGGCCAACGTCCTGACTTTC
v_call: TRBV9; d_call: NA; j_call: TRBJ2-6; clone_size: NA; cdr3_length: 14; cdr3_aa: CASSVTLGANVLIF; cdr3_nt: TGTGCCAGCAGCGTAACCCTCGGGGCCAACGTCCTGATTTTC
v_call: TRBV7-2; d_call: TRBD1; j_call: TRBJ2-7; clone_size: NA; cdr3_length: 13; cdr3_aa: CASSLPRQGPQYF; cdr3_nt: TGTGCCAGCAGCTTACCTCGACAGGGGCCGCAGTACTTC
v_call: TRBV5-1; d_call: NA; j_call: TRBJ1-1; clone_size: NA; cdr3_length: 15; cdr3_aa: CASSLDPSRSDEAFF; cdr3_nt: TGCGCCAGCAGCTTGGACCCCAGTCGCTCCGATGAAGCTTTCTTT
v_call: TRBV13; d_call: TRBD1; j_call: TRBJ1-4; clone_size: NA; cdr3_length: 12; cdr3_aa: CASSWTGEKLFF; cdr3_nt: TGTGCCAGCAGCTGGACAGGGGAAAAACTGTTTTTT
v_call: TRBV25-1; d_call: NA; j_call: TRBJ1-4; clone_size: NA; cdr3_length: 14; cdr3_aa: CASRRRDGDEKLFF; cdr3_nt: TGTGCCAGCAGGAGGAGGGACGGAGATGAAAAACTGTTTTTT
v_call: TRBV28; d_call: NA; j_call: TRBJ1-1; clone_size: NA; cdr3_length: 12; cdr3_aa: CASSPQGVGAFF; cdr3_nt: TGTGCCAGCAGTCCGCAAGGTGTTGGTGCTTTCTTT
v_call: TRBV5-6; d_call: TRBD2; j_call: TRBJ2-1; clone_size: once; cdr3_length: 17; cdr3_aa: CASSLVSSGNGYNEQFF; cdr3_nt: TGTGCCAGCAGCTTGGTTTCTAGCGGGAATGGGTACAATGAGCAGTTCTTC
v_call: TRBV2; d_call: NA; j_call: TRBJ2-2; clone_size: once; cdr3_length: 15; cdr3_aa: CASSVGGANTRELFF; cdr3_nt: TGTGCCAGCAGTGTTGGGGGGGCGAACACCAGGGAGCTGTTTTTT
v_call: TRBV5-1; d_call: TRBD2; j_call: TRBJ2-1; clone_size: NA; cdr3_length: 16; cdr3_aa: CASSGGRGGRVNEQFF; cdr3_nt: TGCGCCAGCAGCGGAGGACGAGGCGGGAGGGTCAATGAGCAGTTCTTC
v_call: TRBV27; d_call: NA; j_call: TRBJ2-3; clone_size: NA; cdr3_length: 15; cdr3_aa: CASSLNLRGTDTQYF; cdr3_nt: TGTGCCAGCAGTTTAAACCTTCGGGGCACAGATACGCAGTATTTT
v_call: TRBV5-1; d_call: NA; j_call: TRBJ2-1; clone_size: once; cdr3_length: 15; cdr3_aa: CASTTRASSYNEQFF; cdr3_nt: TGCGCCAGCACTACTAGGGCCAGCTCCTACAATGAGCAGTTCTTC
v_call: TRBV4-2; d_call: TRBD2; j_call: TRBJ2-3; clone_size: NA; cdr3_length: 18; cdr3_aa: CASSPRGIGGLASDTQYF; cdr3_nt: TGTGCCAGCAGCCCAAGGGGAATTGGGGGACTAGCCTCAGATACGCAGTATTTT
v_call: TRBV7-2; d_call: NA; j_call: TRBJ2-2; clone_size: NA; cdr3_length: 14; cdr3_aa: CASSFLGEAGELFF; cdr3_nt: TGTGCCAGCAGCTTTTTGGGGGAGGCCGGGGAGCTGTTTTTT
v_call: TRBV13; d_call: NA; j_call: TRBJ1-1; clone_size: NA; cdr3_length: 16; cdr3_aa: CASSLVSGSMNTEAFF; cdr3_nt: TGTGCCAGCAGCTTAGTTTCAGGGTCGATGAACACTGAAGCTTTCTTT
v_call: TRBV5-1; d_call: NA; j_call: TRBJ1-1; clone_size: NA; cdr3_length: 13; cdr3_aa: CASRDRQNTEAFF; cdr3_nt: TGCGCCAGCAGAGACAGACAGAACACTGAAGCTTTCTTT
v_call: TRBV6-5; d_call: TRBD1; j_call: TRBJ1-2; clone_size: NA; cdr3_length: 15; cdr3_aa: CASRTQGAFDYGYTF; cdr3_nt: TGTGCCAGCAGGACACAGGGGGCCTTTGACTATGGCTACACCTTC
v_call: TRBV15; d_call: TRBD1; j_call: TRBJ1-5; clone_size: NA; cdr3_length: 14; cdr3_aa: CATSREGGDRPQHF; cdr3_nt: TGTGCCACCAGCAGAGAGGGGGGGGACAGGCCCCAGCATTTT
v_call: TRBV19; d_call: NA; j_call: TRBJ2-1; clone_size: NA; cdr3_length: 15; cdr3_aa: CASSIQQEGSNEQFF; cdr3_nt: TGTGCCAGTAGTATACAGCAGGAGGGGAGCAATGAGCAGTTCTTC